This T cell receptor beta chain was observed in a study of shared clonotypes between healthy human individuals (TCRdb year 2020). Turning to the overall study: Three men and a couple of women, aged 18 to 49 years, made up the cohort. Leukapheresis yielded between about 0.94 and 10 billion PBMCs per donor. For each donor, three plates each were used for CD4 naive and CD4 memory, two plates were used for CD8 naive, and one plate was used for CD8 memory. Libraries were prepared and TCR repertoires were sequenced by different laboratories using diverse techniques, in order to increase sequencing depth and limit assay-specific biases. Blood TCR repertoires of roughly five healthy adults were deeply sequenced to estimate repertoire size and the extent of clonotype sharing between individuals. The investigation overall reported the following: Naive subsets generally had larger estimated clonotype richness than memory subsets did. Across a handful of donors, approximately 5% of naive CD4, around 3.3% of naive CD8, about 2.3% of memory CD4, and approximately 0.4% of memory CD8 clonotypes were shared. Rarefaction of sorted-subset datasets indicated incomplete sequencing despite the large sequencing depth. Because the study included a small number of donors, the genetic and exposure-history diversity represented was limited. Sampling was restricted to blood, and TCR repertoires in tissues likely differ from the TCR repertoires found in blood. Based on pairwise subsampling, the degree of clonotype sharing among donors was expected to be affected by sequencing depth. Clonotypes shared by all four sorted-subset donors showed higher generation probabilities than non-shared clonotypes.

TCR CDR3 regions were amplified from genomic DNA by multiplex PCR using the deep immunoSEQ assay. Extracted genomic DNA from each cell subset was spread evenly across all wells of several immunoSEQ 96-well plates, with each plate serving as a replicate. For sorted subsets, around 200 ng genomic DNA, equal to 30,000 to 35,000 T cell genomes, was loaded into each replicate PCR. Purified libraries were quantified with a Qubit 3.0 fluorometer, sized on a Bioanalyzer 2100, and re-quantified with the KAPA Library Quantification kit. Each immunoSEQ 96-well plate was sequenced on its own single-read 150-cycle Illumina NextSeq 550 flow cell. The original pipeline was this. Because only junctional sequences without quality scores were contained in the immunoSEQ output, filtering matching that applied to full-length reads could not be performed. To assign V/J genes and CDR3, sequences were annotated using PyIR, a Python wrapper for IgBLAST v1.9, with IMGT germline references. Reads were filtered out if the reads had weak V/J assignments (E-value above 1e-6), no CDR3, stop codons, out-of-frame junctions, or ambiguous translated residues. V3J clonotypes were defined as sequences sharing the same inferred V gene, J gene, and CDR3 amino acid sequence. The percentage overlap between two repertoires was calculated by dividing the number of shared unique clonotypes by the size of the smaller repertoire. Richness of each repertoire was evaluated using RTK rarefaction, the Chao1 estimator, and Recon v2.1 estimates of unobserved clonotypes. For all TCRbeta clonotypes obtained by the gDNA method from a few donors, generation probabilities were computed with OLGA. TCRdb carries this immuneACCESS record with in-frame sequences only. Its versions omit some clonotypes, under half of them owing to an unresolved V gene in the studies checked, with the rest unexplained. Clonal size and the V and J genes are those of that table, whereas D and trimming came from the DNA. The table for this sample lists about 750,000 clones; more than 85% of them were counted only once. Together, the top ten hold 24% of the sample.

CD8 naive samples were CD45RO-negative cells positively selected for CCR7, giving a CD45RA+CCR7+ population that excluded TemRA cells. The donors were healthy, HIV-negative adults who had no recently reported acute infections or vaccinations. Every donor was a Caucasian adult living in Nashville, Tennessee, USA. After blood collection by leukapheresis, PBMCs were isolated using Ficoll-Histopaque density gradient centrifugation and then cryopreserved in the vapor phase of liquid nitrogen. Purity and quantity of every magnetically sorted T cell population were checked by analytical flow cytometry. Genomic DNA was isolated from each sorted fraction and quantified by UV absorbance on a Nanodrop 2000c. The CDR3 goes from the cysteine to the phenylalanine over 12 residues. Only the CDR3 region is kept as DNA, spanning 36 bases read in frame from base 1. V loses 2 bases, J loses 5 bases, and the germline ends lie 4 bases apart. Taken from the germline V gene, the CDR1 and CDR2 loops are MDHEN and SYDVKM.

With regard to this clone: Which antigen it targets is not known. Qualities for individual bases were not recorded, and no much larger clone is one base off.

The clonotype originates from a man younger than 45 in good health. Material: naive CD8+ T cells sorted from blood. The cell subset or site label corresponds to: CD45RA+CCR7+. The chain uses TRBV28 and TRBJ2-1; there is no confident call for the D gene. The sequence in DNA is TGTGCCAGCAGTTTACTCCACAATGAGCAGTTCTTC. Translation gives CASSLLHNEQFF.